This T cell receptor beta chain was obtained from a study of cytomegalovirus exposure and HLA in healthy donors. Broader study findings: It was reported that TCR beta sequences correctly inferred the HLA-A and HLA-B alleles for most subjects. Cytomegalovirus association was listed for 150 or so TCR beta chains. As a later analysis showed, several of the most significant clusters appeared to be linked to common viral pathogens. The authors later found TCR association rates varying by HLA locus, with DRB1 most and HLA-C fewest.

With 60 Vbeta and 13 Jbeta primers, the PCR was carried out. The protocol was immunoSEQ multiplex PCR, while the TCRdb copy is restricted to in-frame clones and leaves out a portion. The top ten clones hold roughly 3% of a sample with 85,000 to 100,000 clones, roughly 80% of them seen once. Of note for this clone: As yet, its antigen is unknown.

This receptor was taken from a middle-aged man in good health and CMV-seronegative. The sequencing sample was made of PBMCs.

This CDR3 reads CAWSVTRVVANTGELFF. CDR3 nucleotide sequence: TGTGCCTGGAGTGTTACTAGGGTAGTCGCGAACACCGGGGAGCTGTTTTTT. The chain combines TRBV30 with TRBJ2-2, with D possibly matching TRBD2 (5 bases). The CDR3 extends over 17 amino acids. Germline V gives CDR1 GTSNPN, CDR2 SVGIG (reference sequence). Trimming took 0 bases from V and 0 from J, leaving 14 bases between them.